This TCR beta chain was sequenced during a study of CD8+ T cells in alopecia areata. Extracted from the samples, RNA was reverse transcribed into cDNA to serve as the sequencing template. Using immunoSEQ multiplex PCR, the repertoire was profiled, and TCRdb retains in-frame clones only, with some absent. In the table there are about 90,000 clones, 44% of which are singletons. This clone came up a few times. With V trimmed by 6 bases and J by 5 bases, 5 bases remained unmatched. The CDR3 sequence is 14 residues long. Germline V gene lookup returns CDR1 ENHRY and CDR2 SYGVKD. Stated treatment: oral pan-JAK inhibitor, 5-10 mg twice daily.

This chain connects TRBV10-3 to TRBJ2-2, with 8 bases fitting TRBD1. The sequence was obtained from a human donor with alopecia areata. The sequencing here drew on CD8+ T cells sorted from blood, taken at week 24, from a patient treated with tofacitinib. CDR3 amino acids: CAIRGQGETGELFF. The CDR3 DNA reads as TGTGCCATCAGAGGACAGGGTGAAACCGGGGAGCTGTTTTTT.